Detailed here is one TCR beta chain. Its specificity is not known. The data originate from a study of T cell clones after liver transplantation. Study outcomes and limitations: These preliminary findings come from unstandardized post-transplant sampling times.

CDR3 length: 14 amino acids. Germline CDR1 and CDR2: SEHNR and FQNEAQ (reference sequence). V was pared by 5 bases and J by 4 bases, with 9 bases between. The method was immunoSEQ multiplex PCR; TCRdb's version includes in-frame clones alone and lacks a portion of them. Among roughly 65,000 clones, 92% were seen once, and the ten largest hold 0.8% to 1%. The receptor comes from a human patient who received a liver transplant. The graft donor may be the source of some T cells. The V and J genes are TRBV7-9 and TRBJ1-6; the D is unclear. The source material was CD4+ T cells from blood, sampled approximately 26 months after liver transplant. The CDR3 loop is CASSPEQYNSPLHF. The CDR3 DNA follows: TGTGCCAGCAGCCCAGAACAGTATAATTCACCCCTCCACTTT.